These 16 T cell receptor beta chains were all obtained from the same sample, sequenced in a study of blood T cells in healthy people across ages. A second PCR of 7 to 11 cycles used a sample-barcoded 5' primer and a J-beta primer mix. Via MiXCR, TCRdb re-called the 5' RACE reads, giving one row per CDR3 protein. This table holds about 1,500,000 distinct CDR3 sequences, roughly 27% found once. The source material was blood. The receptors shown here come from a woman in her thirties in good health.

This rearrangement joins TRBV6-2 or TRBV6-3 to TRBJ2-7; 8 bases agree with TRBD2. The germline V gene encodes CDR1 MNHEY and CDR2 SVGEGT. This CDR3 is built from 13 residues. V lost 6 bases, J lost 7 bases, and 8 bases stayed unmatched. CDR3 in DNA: TGTGCCAGCAGGGCTAGCGGGCCCAATGAGCAGTACTTC. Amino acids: CASRASGPNEQYF.

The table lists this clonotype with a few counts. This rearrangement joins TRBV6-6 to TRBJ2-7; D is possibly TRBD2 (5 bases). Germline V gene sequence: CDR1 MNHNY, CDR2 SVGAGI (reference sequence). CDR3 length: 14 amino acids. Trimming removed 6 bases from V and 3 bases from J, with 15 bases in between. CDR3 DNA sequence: TGTGCCAGCAGCCCCGATCCCGAGGGCTACGAGCAGTACTTC. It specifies CASSPDPEGYEQYF.

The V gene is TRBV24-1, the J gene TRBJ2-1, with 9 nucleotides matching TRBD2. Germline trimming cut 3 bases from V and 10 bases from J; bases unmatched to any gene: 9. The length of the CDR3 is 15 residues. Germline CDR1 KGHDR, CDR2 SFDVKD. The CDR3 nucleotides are TGTGCCACCAGTGATGGGGGCGGGGGGGCCTCAGAGCAGTTCTTC. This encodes CATSDGGGGASEQFF.

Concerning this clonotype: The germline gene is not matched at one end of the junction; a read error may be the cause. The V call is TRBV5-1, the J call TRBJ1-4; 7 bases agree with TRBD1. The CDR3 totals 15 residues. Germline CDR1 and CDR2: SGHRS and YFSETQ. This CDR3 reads CASSLVATGREKLFF. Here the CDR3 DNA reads TGCGCCAGCAGCTTGGTTGCGACAGGGAGGGAAAAATTGTTTTTT. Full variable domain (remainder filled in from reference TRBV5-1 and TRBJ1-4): KAGVTQTPRYLIKTRGQQVTLSCSPISGHRSVSWYQQTPGQGLQFLFEYFSETQRNKGNFPGRFSGRQFSNSRSEMNVSTLELGDSALYLCASSLVATGREKLFFGSGTQLSVL.

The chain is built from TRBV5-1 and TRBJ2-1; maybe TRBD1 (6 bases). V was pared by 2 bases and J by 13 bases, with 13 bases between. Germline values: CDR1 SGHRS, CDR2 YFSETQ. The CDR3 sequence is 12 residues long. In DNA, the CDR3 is TGCGCCAGCAGCTTCTATGCAGGGGCTCAGTTCTTC. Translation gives CASSFYAGAQFF.

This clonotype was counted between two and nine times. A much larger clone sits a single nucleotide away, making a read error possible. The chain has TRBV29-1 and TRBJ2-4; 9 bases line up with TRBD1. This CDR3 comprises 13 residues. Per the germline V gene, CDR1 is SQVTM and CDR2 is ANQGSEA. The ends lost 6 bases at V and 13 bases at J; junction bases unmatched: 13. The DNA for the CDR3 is TGCAGCGTCGTTGACAGGGGGGGGGATGAGCAGTACTTC. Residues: CSVVDRGGDEQYF.

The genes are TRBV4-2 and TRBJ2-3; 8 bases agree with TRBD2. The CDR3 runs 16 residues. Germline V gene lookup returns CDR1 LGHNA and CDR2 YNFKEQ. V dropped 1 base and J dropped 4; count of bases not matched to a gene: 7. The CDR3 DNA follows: TGTGCCAGCAGCCAAGTTGTGTCAGCGGGGGCAGATACGCAGTATTTT. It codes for CASSQVVSAGADTQYF.

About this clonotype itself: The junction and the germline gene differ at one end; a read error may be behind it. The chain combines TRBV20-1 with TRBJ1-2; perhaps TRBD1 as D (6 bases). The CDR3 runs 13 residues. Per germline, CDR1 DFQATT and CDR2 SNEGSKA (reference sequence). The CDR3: CSAGDTTNYDYTF. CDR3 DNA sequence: TGCAGTGCGGGGGACACCACTAACTATGACTACACCTTC.

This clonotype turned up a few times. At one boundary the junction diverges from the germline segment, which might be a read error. CDR3 in amino acids: CAISLFSSSGGQAFF. CDR3 nucleotide sequence: TGTGCCATCAGTTTATTCTCGTCTTCGGGGGGCCAAGCTTTCTTT. V and J are TRBV28 and TRBJ1-1, with D tentatively TRBD1 (6 bases). The CDR3 totals 15 residues. Germline loops: CDR1 MDHEN, CDR2 SYDVKM.

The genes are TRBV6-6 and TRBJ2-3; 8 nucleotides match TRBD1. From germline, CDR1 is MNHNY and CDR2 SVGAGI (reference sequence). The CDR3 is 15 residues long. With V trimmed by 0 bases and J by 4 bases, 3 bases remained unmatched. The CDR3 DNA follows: TGTGCCAGCAGTTACTCGGACAGGGACCCAGATACGCAGTATTTT. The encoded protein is CASSYSDRDPDTQYF.

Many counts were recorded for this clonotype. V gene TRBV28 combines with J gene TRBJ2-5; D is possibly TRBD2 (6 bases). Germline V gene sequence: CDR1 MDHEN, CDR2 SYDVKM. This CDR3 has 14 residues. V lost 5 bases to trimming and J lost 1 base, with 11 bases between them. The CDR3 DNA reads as TGTGCCAGCAGTGGCGGGACGACCCAAGAGACCCAGTACTTC. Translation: CASSGGTTQETQYF.

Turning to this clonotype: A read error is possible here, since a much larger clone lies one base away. CDR3 coding DNA: TGTGCCAGCAGTGAAGGTCCCTCGGATGAGCAGTTCTTC. Translation gives CASSEGPSDEQFF. The chain joins TRBV6-1 to TRBJ2-1; the D is unclear. CDR3 length equals 13 residues. Germline loops: CDR1 MNHNS, CDR2 SASEGT. V was cut by 1 base and J by 8 bases, with 9 bases left in between.

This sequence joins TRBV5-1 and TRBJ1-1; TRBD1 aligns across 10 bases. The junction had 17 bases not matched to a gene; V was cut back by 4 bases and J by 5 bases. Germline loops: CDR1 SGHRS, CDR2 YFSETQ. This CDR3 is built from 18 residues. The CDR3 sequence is CASSDQTGGWSVLTEAFF. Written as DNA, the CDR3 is TGCGCCAGCAGCGACCAGACAGGGGGCTGGAGCGTTTTGACTGAAGCTTTCTTT.

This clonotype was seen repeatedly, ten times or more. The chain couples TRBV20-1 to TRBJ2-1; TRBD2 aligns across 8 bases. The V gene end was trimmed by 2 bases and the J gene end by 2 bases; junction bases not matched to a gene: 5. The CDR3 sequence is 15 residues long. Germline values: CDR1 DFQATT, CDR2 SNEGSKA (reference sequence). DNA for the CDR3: TGCAGTGCTAGAAGCGGGAGTTTTGCCTACAATGAGCAGTTCTTC. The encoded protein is CSARSGSFAYNEQFF.

The DNA of the CDR3 is TGTGCCAGCAGGATGGCGGCCTCTGGGGCCAACGTCCTGACTTTC. It encodes CASRMAASGANVLTF. The rearrangement uses TRBV6-2 or TRBV6-3 and TRBJ2-6; D is unresolved. Germline-derived CDR1 and CDR2 are MNHEY and SVGEGT. V was shortened by 6 bases and J by 0 bases, with 9 bases between the two germline ends. The CDR3 has 15 residues.

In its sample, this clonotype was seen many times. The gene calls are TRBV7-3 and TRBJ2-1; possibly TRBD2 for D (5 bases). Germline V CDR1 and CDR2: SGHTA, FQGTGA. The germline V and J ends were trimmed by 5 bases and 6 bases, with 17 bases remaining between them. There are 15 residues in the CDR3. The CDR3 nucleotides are TGTGCCAGCAGCCCATCTGGGAGCGGCCCCAATGAGCAGTTCTTC. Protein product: CASSPSGSGPNEQFF.